This TCR beta chain was sequenced in a study of molecular identifiers for immune sequencing clone quantification. TCRdb reprocessed the PCR reads with MiXCR, giving one entry per CDR3 protein. Counted here are about 640,000 distinct CDR3 sequences, nearly 20% occurring once; the ten biggest clones make up roughly 0.9%. The study's findings and limits: Investigators reportedly could detect spiked Jurkat TCR RNA from one cell among around 900,000 naive cells.

Trimming stripped 3 bases from V and 0 bases from J, with 9 bases between. CDR3 length equals 13 residues. The germline CDR1 and CDR2 sequences are SQVTM and ANQGSEA. Sorted cells numbering about 20,000 to 1,100,000, with 10%, 30% or 50% RNA, yielded the naive CD8 libraries. Naive CD8 T cells were picked out by sorting for CD8+CD4-CCR7+CD45RA+. This clonotype was counted many times. Its matching antigen is unknown. Sequencing was done on a sample of naive CD8+ T cells from blood, with Jurkat cell RNA spiked in. Specified subset: FACS-sorted CD8+CD4-CCR7+CD45RA+ naive T cells. The chain uses TRBV29-1 and TRBJ2-7, with D possibly matching TRBD2 (5 bases). This clonotype was sampled from a human donor in good health. Some libraries in this study had Jurkat cell RNA spiked in. The CDR3 coding sequence is TGCAGCGTTGATGGGGAGAGCTCCTACGAGCAGTACTTC. Amino acid sequence: CSVDGESSYEQYF.